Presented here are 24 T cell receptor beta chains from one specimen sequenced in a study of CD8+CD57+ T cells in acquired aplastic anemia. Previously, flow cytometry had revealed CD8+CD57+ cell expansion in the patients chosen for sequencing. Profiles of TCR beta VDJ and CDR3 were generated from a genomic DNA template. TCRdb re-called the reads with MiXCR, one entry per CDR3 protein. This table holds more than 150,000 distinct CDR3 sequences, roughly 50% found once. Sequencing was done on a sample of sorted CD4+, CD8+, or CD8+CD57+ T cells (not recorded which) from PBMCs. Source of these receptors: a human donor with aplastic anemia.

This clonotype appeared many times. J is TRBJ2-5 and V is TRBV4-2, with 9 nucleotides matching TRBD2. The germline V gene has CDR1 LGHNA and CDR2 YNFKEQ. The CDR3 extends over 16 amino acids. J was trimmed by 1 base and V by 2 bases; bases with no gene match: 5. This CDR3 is CASSQKTSGVQETQYF. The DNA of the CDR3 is TGTGCCAGCAGCCAAAAGACTAGCGGAGTCCAAGAGACCCAGTACTTC.

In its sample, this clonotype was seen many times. CDR3 nucleotide sequence: TGCGCCAGCAAAGCGGTACAGGGTTGGGAGACCCAGTACTTC. This sequence encodes CASKAVQGWETQYF. The chain joins TRBV5-1 to TRBJ2-5, with D perhaps matching TRBD1 (6 bases). The V end lost 6 bases, the J end lost 5 bases, and 17 bases lay between the germline ends. The CDR3 spans 14 residues. From germline, CDR1 is SGHRS and CDR2 YFSETQ.

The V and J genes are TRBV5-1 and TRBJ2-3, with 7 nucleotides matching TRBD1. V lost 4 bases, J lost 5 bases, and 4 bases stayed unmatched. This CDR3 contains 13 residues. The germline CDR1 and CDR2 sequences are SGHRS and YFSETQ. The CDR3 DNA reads TGCGCCAGCAGCACGGGACAGCAAGATACGCAGTATTTT. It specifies CASSTGQQDTQYF.

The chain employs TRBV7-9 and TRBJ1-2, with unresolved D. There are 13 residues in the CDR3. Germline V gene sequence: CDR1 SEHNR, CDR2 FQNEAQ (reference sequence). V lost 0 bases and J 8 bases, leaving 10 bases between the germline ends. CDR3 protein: CASSLAVSWGYTF. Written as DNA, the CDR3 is TGTGCCAGCAGCTTAGCAGTCTCCTGGGGCTACACCTTC.

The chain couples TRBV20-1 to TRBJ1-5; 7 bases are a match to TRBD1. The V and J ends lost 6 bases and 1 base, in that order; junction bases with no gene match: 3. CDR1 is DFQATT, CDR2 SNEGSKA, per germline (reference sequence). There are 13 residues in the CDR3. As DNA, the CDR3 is TGCAGTGCCAGGGGGGGGAGCAATCAGCCCCAGCATTTT. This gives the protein CSARGGSNQPQHF.

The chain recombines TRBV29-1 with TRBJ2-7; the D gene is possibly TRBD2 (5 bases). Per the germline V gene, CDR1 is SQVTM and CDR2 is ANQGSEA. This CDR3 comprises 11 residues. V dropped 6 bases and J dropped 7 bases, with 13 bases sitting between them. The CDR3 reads CSVGISGEQYF. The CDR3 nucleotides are TGCAGCGTCGGGATCTCGGGGGAGCAGTACTTC.

The CDR3 spells CSASYVRDGELFF. In DNA form, the CDR3 reads TGCAGTGCTAGTTATGTGAGGGACGGGGAGCTGTTTTTT. The chain combines TRBV20-1 with TRBJ2-2; tentative D call: TRBD2 (5 bases). The germline gives CDR1 DFQATT, CDR2 SNEGSKA (reference sequence). Between the trimmed V and J ends, which lost 3 bases and 7 bases, there was a span of 12 bases. The CDR3 covers 13 residues.

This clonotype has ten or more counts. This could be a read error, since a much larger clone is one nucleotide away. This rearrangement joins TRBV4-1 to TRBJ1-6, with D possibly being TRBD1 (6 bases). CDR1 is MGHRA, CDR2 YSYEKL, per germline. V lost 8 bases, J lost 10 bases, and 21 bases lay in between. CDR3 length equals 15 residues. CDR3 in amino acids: CASASSGQLISPLHF. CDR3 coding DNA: TGCGCCAGCGCAAGCTCGGGACAACTAATCTCACCCCTCCACTTT.

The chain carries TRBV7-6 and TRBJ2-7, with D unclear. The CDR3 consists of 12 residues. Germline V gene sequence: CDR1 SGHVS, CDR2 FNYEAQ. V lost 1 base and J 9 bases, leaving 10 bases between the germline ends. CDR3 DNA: TGTGCCAGCAGCTTAGATGGAGTTTCGCAGTACTTC. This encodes CASSLDGVSQYF.

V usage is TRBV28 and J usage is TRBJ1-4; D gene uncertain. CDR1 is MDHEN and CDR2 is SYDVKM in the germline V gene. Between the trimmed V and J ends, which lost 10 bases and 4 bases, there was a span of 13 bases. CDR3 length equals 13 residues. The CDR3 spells CATGLGNNEKLFF. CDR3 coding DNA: TGTGCCACAGGATTAGGGAATAATGAAAAACTGTTTTTT.

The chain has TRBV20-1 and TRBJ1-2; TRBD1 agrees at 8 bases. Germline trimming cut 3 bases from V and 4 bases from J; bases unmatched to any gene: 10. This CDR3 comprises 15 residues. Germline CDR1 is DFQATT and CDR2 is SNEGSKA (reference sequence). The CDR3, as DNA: TGCAGTGCTAGTGAACCGACAGGGGCGGGCTATGGCTACACCTTC. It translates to CSASEPTGAGYGYTF.

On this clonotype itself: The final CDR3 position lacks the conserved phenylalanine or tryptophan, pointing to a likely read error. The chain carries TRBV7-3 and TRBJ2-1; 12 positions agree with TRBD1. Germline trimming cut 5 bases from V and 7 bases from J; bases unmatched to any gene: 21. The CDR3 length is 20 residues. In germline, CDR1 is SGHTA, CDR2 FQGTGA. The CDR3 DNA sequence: TGTGCCAGCAGCCAACTTCTCCCGAGGGGACAGGGGGCGAAAAGGAATGAGCAGTTCTCC. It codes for CASSQLLPRGQGAKRNEQFS.

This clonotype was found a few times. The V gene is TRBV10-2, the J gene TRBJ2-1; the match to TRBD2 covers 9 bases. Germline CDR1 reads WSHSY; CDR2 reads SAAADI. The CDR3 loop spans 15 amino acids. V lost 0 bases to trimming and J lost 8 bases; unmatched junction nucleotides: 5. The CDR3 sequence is CASSESLLAGDEQFF. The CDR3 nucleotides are TGCGCCAGCAGTGAGTCTTTACTAGCGGGTGATGAGCAGTTCTTC.

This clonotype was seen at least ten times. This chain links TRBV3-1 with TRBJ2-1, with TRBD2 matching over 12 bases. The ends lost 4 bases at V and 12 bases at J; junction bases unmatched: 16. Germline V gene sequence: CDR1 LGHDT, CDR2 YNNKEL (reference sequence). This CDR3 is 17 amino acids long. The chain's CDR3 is CASSRRLAGVAADGQFF. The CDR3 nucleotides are TGTGCCAGCAGCCGAAGACTAGCGGGAGTTGCTGCCGATGGGCAGTTCTTC.

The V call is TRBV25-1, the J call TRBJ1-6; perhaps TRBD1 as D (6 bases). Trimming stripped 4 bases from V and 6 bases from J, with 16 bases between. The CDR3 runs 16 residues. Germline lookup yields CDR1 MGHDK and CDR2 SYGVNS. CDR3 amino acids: CASSGRGAPVNSPLHF. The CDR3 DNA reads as TGTGCCAGCAGTGGCCGGGGGGCGCCGGTTAATTCACCCCTCCACTTT.

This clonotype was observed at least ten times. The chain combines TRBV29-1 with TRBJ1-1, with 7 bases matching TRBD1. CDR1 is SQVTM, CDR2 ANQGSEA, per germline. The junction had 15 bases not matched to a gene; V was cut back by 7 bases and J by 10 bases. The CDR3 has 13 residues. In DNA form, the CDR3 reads TGCAGCGCGTCAGGTTCCGACAGGGCGAGAGCTTTCTTT. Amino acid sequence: CSASGSDRARAFF.

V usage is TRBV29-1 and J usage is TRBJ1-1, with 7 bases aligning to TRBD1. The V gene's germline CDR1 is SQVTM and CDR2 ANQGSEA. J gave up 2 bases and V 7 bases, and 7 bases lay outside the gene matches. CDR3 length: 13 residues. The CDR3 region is CSAGGQLNTEAFF. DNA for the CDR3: TGCAGCGCTGGGGGACAGCTCAACACTGAAGCTTTCTTT.

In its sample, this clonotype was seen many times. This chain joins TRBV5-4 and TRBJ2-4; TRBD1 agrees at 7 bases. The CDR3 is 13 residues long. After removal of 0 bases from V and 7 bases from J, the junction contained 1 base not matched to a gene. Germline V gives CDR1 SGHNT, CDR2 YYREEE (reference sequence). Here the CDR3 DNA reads TGTGCCAGCAGCTTGGGAGGGGGCAACATTCAGTACTTC. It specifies CASSLGGGNIQYF.

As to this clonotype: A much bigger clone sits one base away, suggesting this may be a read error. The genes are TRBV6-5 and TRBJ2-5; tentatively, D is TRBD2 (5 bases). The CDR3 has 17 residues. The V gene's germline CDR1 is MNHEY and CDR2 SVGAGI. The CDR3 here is CANSYGEQGYVAETQYF. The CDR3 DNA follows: TGTGCCAACAGTTACGGGGAACAAGGATACGTCGCAGAGACCCAGTACTTC.

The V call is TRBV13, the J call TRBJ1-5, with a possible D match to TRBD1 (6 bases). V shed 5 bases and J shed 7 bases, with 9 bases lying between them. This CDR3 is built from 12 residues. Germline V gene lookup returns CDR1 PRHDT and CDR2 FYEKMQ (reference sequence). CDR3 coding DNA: TGTGCCAGCAGCGAGGGGGTCCAGCCCCAGCATTTT. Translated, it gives CASSEGVQPQHF.

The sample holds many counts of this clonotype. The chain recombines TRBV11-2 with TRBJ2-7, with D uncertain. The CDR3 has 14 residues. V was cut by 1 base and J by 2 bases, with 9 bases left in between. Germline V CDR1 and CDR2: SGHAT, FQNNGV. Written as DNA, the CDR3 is TGTGCCAGCAGCTTAGCTTTCAGACCCTACGAGCAGTACTTC. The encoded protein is CASSLAFRPYEQYF.

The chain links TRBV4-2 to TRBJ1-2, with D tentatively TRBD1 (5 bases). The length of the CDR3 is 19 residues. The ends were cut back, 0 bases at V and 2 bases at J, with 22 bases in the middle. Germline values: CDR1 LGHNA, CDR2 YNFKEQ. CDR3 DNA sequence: TGTGCCAGCAGCCAAGATGGGTGGGAGACAGCCGGGCAAAACTATGGCTACACCTTC. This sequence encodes CASSQDGWETAGQNYGYTF.

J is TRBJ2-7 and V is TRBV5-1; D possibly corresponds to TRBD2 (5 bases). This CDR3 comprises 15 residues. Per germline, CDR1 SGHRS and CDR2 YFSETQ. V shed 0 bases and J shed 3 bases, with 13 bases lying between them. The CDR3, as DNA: TGCGCCAGCAGCTTGGATCCGGGCCGGGACTACGAGCAGTACTTC. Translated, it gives CASSLDPGRDYEQYF. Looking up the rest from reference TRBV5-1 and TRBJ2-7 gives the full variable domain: KAGVTQTPRYLIKTRGQQVTLSCSPISGHRSVSWYQQTPGQGLQFLFEYFSETQRNKGNFPGRFSGRQFSNSRSEMNVSTLELGDSALYLCASSLDPGRDYEQYFGPGTRLTVT.

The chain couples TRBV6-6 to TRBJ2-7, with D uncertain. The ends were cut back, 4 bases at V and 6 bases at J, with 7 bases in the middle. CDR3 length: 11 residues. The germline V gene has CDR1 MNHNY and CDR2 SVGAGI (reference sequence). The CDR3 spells CASSLGAEQYF. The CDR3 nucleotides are TGTGCCAGCAGTTTAGGCGCCGAGCAGTACTTC.